This T cell receptor (beta chain) appears in the sequencing data of a study of CD8 T cells in ankylosing spondylitis. Study-level points and caveats: A TCR beta motif of about eight highly homologous variants seemed to mark ankylosing spondylitis blood. Significant enrichment of disease-linked clones was reportedly seen in matched ankylosing spondylitis synovial fluid.

This clonotype appeared a few times. The antigen remains unidentified. The CDR3 has 13 amino acids. Unmatched junction bases numbered 0, after V lost 6 bases and J lost 0 bases. The germline V gene has CDR1 SGDLS and CDR2 YYNGEE. The TCR beta libraries were generated through quantitative 5'-RACE incorporating molecular barcodes. TCRdb re-called the 5' RACE reads through MiXCR, storing one row per CDR3 protein. This sample has about 42,000 distinct CDR3 sequences, with 3.5% to 4% found just once. The receptor was derived from a female donor with ankylosing spondylitis or in good health (not recorded which). Sequences were obtained from blood, either unsorted or a sorted T cell fraction (not recorded which). The J gene is TRBJ2-5, the V gene TRBV9, with 9 bases that match TRBD2. The CDR3 DNA is TGTGCCAGCACTAGCGGGAACCAAGAGACCCAGTACTTC. It is translated as CASTSGNQETQYF.